The present T cell receptor (beta chain) was sequenced within a study of beta chain features in type 1 diabetes. This clone appeared a few times. Its antigen is currently unknown. Study conclusions and caveats: A PCR bias possibly favoring shorter templates would apply equally to patients and controls. Compared to healthy donors, patients appeared to have naive, central memory and Treg TCRB repertoires that were more alike. In all four CD4+ subsets, TCRB CDR3 length was significantly, moderately reduced in type 1 diabetes.

Via CD45RO/CCR7/CD25/CD127/CD95/CD27, cells of the CD4+ naive, central memory, regulatory and stem cell-like memory subsets were sorted. V lost 3 bases to trimming and J lost 2 bases, with 8 bases between them. The CDR3 has 12 residues. Germline CDR1 is SQVTM and CDR2 is ANQGSEA. The whole isolated RNA underwent reverse transcription, so sequencing captured expressed TCRB transcripts. TCRdb's table, derived via immunoSEQ multiplex PCR, lists solely in-frame clones and lacks some. The repertoire holds 150,000 to 200,000 clones, with 63% as singletons. The chain joins TRBV29-1 to TRBJ2-7; possible D gene TRBD2, 6 bases. Material: naive CD4+ T cells from blood. This sequence originates from a man aged 30 to 45 with type 1 diabetes. CDR3 protein: CSVDAGTYEQYF. The CDR3 DNA sequence: TGCAGCGTTGACGCGGGAACCTACGAGCAGTACTTC.